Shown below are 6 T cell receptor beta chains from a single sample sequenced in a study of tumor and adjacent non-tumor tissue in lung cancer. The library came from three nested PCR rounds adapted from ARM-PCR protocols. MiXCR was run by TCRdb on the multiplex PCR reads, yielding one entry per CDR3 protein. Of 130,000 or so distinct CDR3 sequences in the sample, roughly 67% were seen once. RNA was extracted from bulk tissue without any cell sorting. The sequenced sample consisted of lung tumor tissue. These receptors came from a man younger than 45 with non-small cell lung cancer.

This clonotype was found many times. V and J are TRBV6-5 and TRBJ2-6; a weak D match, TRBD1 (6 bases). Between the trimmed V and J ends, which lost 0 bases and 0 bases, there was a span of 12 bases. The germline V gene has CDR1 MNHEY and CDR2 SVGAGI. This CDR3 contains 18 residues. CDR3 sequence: CASSYSGGSSSGANVLTF. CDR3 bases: TGTGCCAGCAGTTACTCAGGGGGTTCAAGCTCTGGGGCCAACGTCCTGACTTTC.

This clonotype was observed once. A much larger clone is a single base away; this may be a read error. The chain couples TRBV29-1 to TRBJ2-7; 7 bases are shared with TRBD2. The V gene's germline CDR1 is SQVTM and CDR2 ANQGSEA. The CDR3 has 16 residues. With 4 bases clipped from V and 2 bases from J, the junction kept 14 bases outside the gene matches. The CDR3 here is CSVVGGGLGLAYEQYF. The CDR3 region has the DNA TGCAGCGTTGTTGGGGGGGGATTAGGACTAGCCTACGAGCAGTACTTC.

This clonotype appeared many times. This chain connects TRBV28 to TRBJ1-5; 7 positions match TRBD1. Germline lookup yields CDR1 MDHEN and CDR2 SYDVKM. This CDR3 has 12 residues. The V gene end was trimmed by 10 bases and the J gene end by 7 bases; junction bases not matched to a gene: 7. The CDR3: CAITGVKQPQHF. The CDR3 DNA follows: TGTGCCATCACAGGGGTTAAACAGCCCCAGCATTTT. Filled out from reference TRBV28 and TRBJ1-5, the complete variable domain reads DVKVTQSSRYLVKRTGEKVFLECVQDMDHENMFWYRQDPGLGLRLIYFSYDVKMKEKGDIPEGYSVSREKKERFSLILESASTNQTSMYLCAITGVKQPQHFGDGTRLSIL.

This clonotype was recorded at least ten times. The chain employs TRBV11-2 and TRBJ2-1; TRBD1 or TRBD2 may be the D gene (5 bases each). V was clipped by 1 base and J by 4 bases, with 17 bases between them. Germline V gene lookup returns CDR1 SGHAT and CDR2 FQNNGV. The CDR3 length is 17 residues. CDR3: CASSLVPGTTIYNEQFF. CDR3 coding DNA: TGTGCCAGCAGCTTAGTACCCGGGACCACGATTTACAATGAGCAGTTCTTC.

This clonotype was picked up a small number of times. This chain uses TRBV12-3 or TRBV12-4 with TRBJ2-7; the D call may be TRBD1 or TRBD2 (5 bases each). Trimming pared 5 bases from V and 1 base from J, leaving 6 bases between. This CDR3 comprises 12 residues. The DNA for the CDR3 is TGTGCCAGCAGTGGGGGTTCCTACGAGCAGTACTTC. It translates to CASSGGSYEQYF.

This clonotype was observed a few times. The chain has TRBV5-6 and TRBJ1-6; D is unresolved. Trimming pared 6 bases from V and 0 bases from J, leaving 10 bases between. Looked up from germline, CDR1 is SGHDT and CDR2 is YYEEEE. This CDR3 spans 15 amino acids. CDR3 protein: CASTQLSSYNSPLHF. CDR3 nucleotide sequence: TGTGCCAGCACGCAATTAAGCTCCTATAATTCACCCCTCCACTTT.